The 2 T cell receptor beta chains presented below share a single source sample, sequenced in a study of blood T cell repertoires in COVID-19. The assay was immunoSEQ multiplex PCR, and TCRdb's table has in-frame clones only and misses some. The sample contains about 250,000 clones, about 86% of which appear only once. The sequencing sample was made of peripheral blood. These receptors were taken from an older man with acute or convalescent COVID-19.

The chain couples TRBV18 to TRBJ1-3; D unclear. The CDR3 is made up of 12 amino acids. V shed 3 bases and J shed 4 bases, with 4 bases lying between them. Germline loops: CDR1 KGHSH, CDR2 LQKENI. The CDR3 DNA reads as TGTGCCAGCTCACCTTCGGGAAACACCATATATTTT. Residues: CASSPSGNTIYF.

This rearrangement joins TRBV18 to TRBJ1-3, with TRBD1 identical over 8 bases. The germline V gene encodes CDR1 KGHSH and CDR2 LQKENI. J gave up 2 bases and V 2 bases, and 5 bases lay outside the gene matches. The CDR3 is 16 residues long. The CDR3 DNA reads as TGTGCCAGCTCACCATCCCCACAGGGGGCTGGAAACACCATATATTTT. Its translation: CASSPSPQGAGNTIYF.